This record concerns one TCR beta chain sequence. Its recognized antigen is unknown. No much larger clonotype is one base removed from it; base qualities were not supplied. The data are from a study of T-cell memory formation after mild COVID-19 (dated by TCRdb to the early 2020s). Regarding the complete study: TCR sequence clusters from the two donors were found to be largely donor specific. T-cell clones expanding and contracting after mild COVID-19 in two donors were tracked by longitudinal TCRalpha and TCRbeta repertoire sequencing. Two young, previously healthy adult volunteers, one female and one male, were included in the cohort.

The run used an Illumina NovaSeq 6000. TCRalpha and TCRbeta cDNA libraries were built by 5'RACE with constant-segment primers, adding sample barcodes and unique molecular identifiers. RNA was extracted from every sample with Trizol reagent. Libraries were amplified in two PCR steps, with a second sample barcode and Illumina TruSeq adapters added in the second step. Sequencing of libraries was performed on an Illumina NovaSeq with 2 x 150 bp paired-end reads. From the authors' description of their analysis: With migec v1.2.7, reads were demultiplexed and then collapsed into UMI-guided consensus sequences. With mixcr v2.1.11, UMI consensuses were aligned to TRA and TRB V and J templates and assembled into clonotypes. A clonotype was counted as expanded or contracted only if both edgeR and NoisET called the change significant, with noise models trained on biological replicates. edgeR calls used a false discovery rate-adjusted p below 0.01 and a log2 fold-change threshold of 1. PCA with hierarchical clustering of max-normalized trajectories of the 1000 most abundant clonotypes was used as exploratory dynamics analysis. Separately sequenced CD4+ and CD8+ repertoires were used to assign the CD4 or CD8 phenotype of responding clones. TCRdb trimmed public reads at Q25 via fastp, called clones via MiXCR and kept in-frame beta chains. CDR3 protein sequences are deduplicated, and each keeps its most common genes and DNA. The V and J calls come from TCRdb's annotation, not from the publication. For this sample there are about 130,000 distinct CDR3 sequences; about 5.9% appear just once. The ten largest account for 2.2% of the sample.

PBMCs were isolated by Ficoll-Paque density gradient centrifugation. After removal of 5 bases from V and 6 bases from J, the junction retains 10 bases not matched to a gene. The CDR3 goes from the cysteine to the phenylalanine over 14 residues. Of the read, only the CDR3 DNA is kept; its 42 bases are in frame from base 1. Beyond this particular receptor, the publication reports: The study covered only a couple of mild cases, and larger cohorts including severe cases with pre-infection samples were considered necessary. Whether the second-wave clones peaking on day 37 were SARS-CoV-2 specific was not confirmed. Balanced CD4/CD8 phenotypes were observed for clones contracting from day 15 to 85, whereas a bias towards CD4+ was observed for a second wave of clones expanding from day 15 to 37. Contracting CD4+ clones appeared mostly in the CM and EM memory subsets, whereas CD8+ clones were enriched in EMRA. Some responding clones were detected in pre-infection memory, which suggested that pre-existing cross-reactive memory T cells had joined the SARS-CoV-2 response.

This TCR was sampled from an adult woman who had mild COVID-19 (a few samples of this study predate the infection). The sample titles of this study are shuffled in the database, so cell type and time point are left out; the donor was told from shared clones. The chain uses TRBV12-3 or TRBV12-4 and TRBJ2-7; TRBD2 lines up with 7 middle nucleotides. Material: PBMCs or a T cell subset sorted from them (not recorded which). The CDR3 region: CASSPQLGTTEQYF. The nucleotide sequence is given as TGTGCCAGCAGTCCACAGCTTGGGACTACCGAGCAGTACTTC.